The present entry profiles one T cell receptor (beta chain) with its context. Its antigen remains unknown. The sample belongs to a study of cytomegalovirus exposure and HLA in healthy donors. Study-level information: T cells numbering about 179 million yielded approximately 100 million unique TCR beta sequences in an earlier analysis. Overall study findings and caveats: Most TCR sequences were rare, but some public TCRs occurred in many donors. The authors considered a cluster of highly shared sequence variants likely to be a sequencing artifact. Presence/absence analyses took donor sequencing depth as roughly uniform.

The PCR had 60 Vbeta and 13 Jbeta primers. Measured with immunoSEQ multiplex PCR; TCRdb has only the in-frame clones, and not every one. Altogether about 200,000 clones are present, approximately 86% being singletons, with the ten largest covering around 0.3%. The CDR3 runs 14 residues. V gave up 0 bases and J gave up 5 bases, with 8 bases separating them. Germline assignment: CDR1 MNHNS and CDR2 SASEGT. The rearrangement links TRBV6-1 to TRBJ1-5, with D uncertain. The sequenced sample was PBMCs. This receptor was identified in a woman younger than 45 in good health and CMV-seronegative. CDR3 DNA: TGTGCCAGCAGTGAAGCGGGCAGACATCAGCCCCAGCATTTT. Its translation: CASSEAGRHQPQHF.